This T cell receptor beta chain was found in a study of blood T cell repertoires in COVID-19. Overall study: There were acute and convalescent COVID-19 samples, and they came from the United States, Italy and Spain. In each case, the material was cDNA or gDNA derived from T cells, B-cell-depleted T cells, or PBMCs.

The CDR3 extends over 11 amino acids. CDR1 is SEHNR and CDR2 is FQNEAQ in the germline V gene (reference sequence). Trimming shortened V by 5 bases and J by 8 bases, and 6 bases separated the two germline ends. Per the original data handling: It was from reference gene primer amplification that nucleated cell counts were estimated. Repertoires were generated with immunoSEQ multiplex PCR, while TCRdb's copy carries only in-frame clones and drops some. The V and J calls and clone size come from that table; D and trimming were worked out from the DNA. The table lists hundreds of thousands of clones, roughly 80% of them singletons, with about 2.5% in the top ten.

The chain is built from TRBV7-9 and TRBJ1-4, with a tentative D call TRBD1 (6 bases). This receptor was obtained from a middle-aged woman with active or convalescent COVID-19. Input material: peripheral blood. CDR3 nucleotides: TGTGCCAGCAGCACAGGGGAAAAACTGTTTTTT. Encoded protein: CASSTGEKLFF.